This TCR beta chain was profiled in a study of blood T cell repertoires in COVID-19. On the study more broadly: Some COVID-19 samples were acute and others convalescent; all came from the United States, Italy and Spain. Sources were T cells, B-cell-depleted T cells, or PBMCs; the material itself was cDNA or gDNA.

This clone was counted only a few times. The V end lost 4 bases, the J end lost 4 bases, and 5 bases lay between the germline ends. Germline-derived CDR1 and CDR2 are KGHSH and LQKENI. The CDR3 is 11 amino acids. Study processing details: Estimated nucleated cell counts came from reference gene primer amplification. Libraries were prepared by immunoSEQ multiplex PCR; TCRdb keeps only in-frame clonotypes and omits some of them. Clone size and the V and J calls come from that table; the DNA yielded D and trimming. The sample holds more than 200,000 clones, less than 90% seen once. The sample comprised peripheral blood. The clonotype comes from a woman in her sixties or seventies with active or convalescent COVID-19. The chain links TRBV18 to TRBJ2-7; D is unresolved. CDR3 nucleotide sequence: TGTGCCAGCTCACTGGCTTACGAGCAGTACTTC. Its translation is CASSLAYEQYF.